This T cell receptor (beta chain) comes out of a study of T cells in Graves' hyperthyroidism and ophthalmopathy. CDR1 and CDR2 from the germline V gene are MNHEY and SMNVEV (reference sequence). The CDR3 spans 15 residues. V shed 7 bases and J shed 1 base, with 14 bases lying between them. This clonotype appeared a few times. Researchers amplified the TCR beta CDR3 regions from RNA transcripts. The HTBI primer set was used in a first-round RT-PCR of the TCR CDR3. TCRdb independently ran MiXCR on the multiplex PCR reads; one entry per CDR3 protein. This table holds 650,000 to 700,000 distinct CDR3 sequences, about 18% found once. Reasons for excluding patients were uncontrolled infection, other autoimmune disease, pregnancy or lactation. Diagnosis rested on symptoms, serum thyroxine and TRAb, thyroid ultrasound, and orbital computed tomography.

The receptor's source is a man in his fifties with Graves' hyperthyroidism. V gene TRBV27 combines with J gene TRBJ2-1, with D possibly being TRBD2 (6 bases). Sequenced material: blood. CDR3 in DNA: TGTGCCAGCACCCAATTCGGGAGTTCCTACAATGAGCAGTTCTTC. As protein: CASTQFGSSYNEQFF.